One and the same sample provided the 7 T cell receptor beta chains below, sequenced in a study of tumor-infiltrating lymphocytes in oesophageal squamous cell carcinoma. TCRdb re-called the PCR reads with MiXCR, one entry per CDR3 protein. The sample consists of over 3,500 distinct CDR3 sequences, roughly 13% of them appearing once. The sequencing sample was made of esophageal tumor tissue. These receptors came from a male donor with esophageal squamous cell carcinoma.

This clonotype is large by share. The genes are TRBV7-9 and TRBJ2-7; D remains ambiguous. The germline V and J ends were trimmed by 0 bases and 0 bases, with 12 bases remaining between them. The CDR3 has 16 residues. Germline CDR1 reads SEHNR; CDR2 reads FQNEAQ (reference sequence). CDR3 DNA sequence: TGTGCCAGCAGCTTAGCTCAGTTTGTGGGCTCCTACGAGCAGTACTTC. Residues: CASSLAQFVGSYEQYF.

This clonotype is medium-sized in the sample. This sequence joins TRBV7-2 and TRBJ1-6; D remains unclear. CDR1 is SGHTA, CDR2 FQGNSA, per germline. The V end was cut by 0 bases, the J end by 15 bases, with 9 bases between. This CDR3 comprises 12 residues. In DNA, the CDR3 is TGTGCCAGCAGCTTAGCGAACATGATCCTCCACTTT. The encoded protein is CASSLANMILHF.

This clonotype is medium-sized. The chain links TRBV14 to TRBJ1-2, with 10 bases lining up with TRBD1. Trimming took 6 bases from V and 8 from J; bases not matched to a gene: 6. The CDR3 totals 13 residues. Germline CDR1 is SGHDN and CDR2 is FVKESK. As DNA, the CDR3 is TGTGCCAGCAGTCCGGGACAGGGGTTCGGCTACACCTTC. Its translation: CASSPGQGFGYTF.

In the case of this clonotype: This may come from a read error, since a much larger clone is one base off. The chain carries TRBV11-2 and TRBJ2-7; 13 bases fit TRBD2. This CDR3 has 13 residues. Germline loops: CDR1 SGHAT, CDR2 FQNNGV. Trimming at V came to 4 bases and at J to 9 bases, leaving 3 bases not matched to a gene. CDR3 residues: CASSSRLAGGQYF. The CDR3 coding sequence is TGTGCCAGCAGCTCTCGACTAGCGGGGGGGCAGTACTTC. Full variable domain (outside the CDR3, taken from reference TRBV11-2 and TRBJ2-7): EAGVAQSPRYKIIEKRQSVAFWCNPISGHATLYWYQQILGQGPKLLIQFQNNGVVDDSQLPKDRFSAERLKGVDSTLKIQPAKLEDSAVYLCASSSRLAGGQYFGPGTRLTVT.

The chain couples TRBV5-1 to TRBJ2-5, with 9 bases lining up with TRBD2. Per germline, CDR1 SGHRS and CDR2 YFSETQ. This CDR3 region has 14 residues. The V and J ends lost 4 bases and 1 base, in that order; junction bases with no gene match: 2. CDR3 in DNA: TGCGCCAGCAGCCCGACTAGCGGCCAAGAGACCCAGTACTTC. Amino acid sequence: CASSPTSGQETQYF.

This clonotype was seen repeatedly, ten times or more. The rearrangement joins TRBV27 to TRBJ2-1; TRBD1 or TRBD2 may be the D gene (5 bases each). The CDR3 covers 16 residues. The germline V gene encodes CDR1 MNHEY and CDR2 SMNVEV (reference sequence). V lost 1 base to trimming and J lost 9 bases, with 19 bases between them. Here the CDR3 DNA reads TGTGCCAGCAGTTTATTTGGGGGTCCACTTCTCGGTGAGCAGTTCTTC. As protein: CASSLFGGPLLGEQFF.

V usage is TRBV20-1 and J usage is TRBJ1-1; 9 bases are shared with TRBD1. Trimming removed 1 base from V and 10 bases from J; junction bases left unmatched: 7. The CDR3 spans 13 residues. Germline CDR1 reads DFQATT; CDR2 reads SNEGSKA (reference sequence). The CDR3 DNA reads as TGCAGTGCTAGAGGCGACAGGGGGGTAGGAGCTTTCTTT. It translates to CSARGDRGVGAFF.